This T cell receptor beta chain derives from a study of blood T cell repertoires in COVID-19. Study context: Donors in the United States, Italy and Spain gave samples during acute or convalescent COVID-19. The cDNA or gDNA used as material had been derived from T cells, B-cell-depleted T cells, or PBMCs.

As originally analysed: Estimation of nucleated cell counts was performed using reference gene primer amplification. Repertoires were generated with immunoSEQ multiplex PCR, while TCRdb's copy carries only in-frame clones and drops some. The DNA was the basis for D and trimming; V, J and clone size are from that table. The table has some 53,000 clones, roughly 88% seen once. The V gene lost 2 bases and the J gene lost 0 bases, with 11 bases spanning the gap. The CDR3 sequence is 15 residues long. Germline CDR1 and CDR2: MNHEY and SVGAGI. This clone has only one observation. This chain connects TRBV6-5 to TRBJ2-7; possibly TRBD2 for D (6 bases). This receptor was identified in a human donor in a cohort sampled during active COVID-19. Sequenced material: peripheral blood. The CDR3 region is CASSYDVTSSYEQYF. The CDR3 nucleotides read TGTGCCAGCAGTTACGATGTGACTAGCTCCTACGAGCAGTACTTC.